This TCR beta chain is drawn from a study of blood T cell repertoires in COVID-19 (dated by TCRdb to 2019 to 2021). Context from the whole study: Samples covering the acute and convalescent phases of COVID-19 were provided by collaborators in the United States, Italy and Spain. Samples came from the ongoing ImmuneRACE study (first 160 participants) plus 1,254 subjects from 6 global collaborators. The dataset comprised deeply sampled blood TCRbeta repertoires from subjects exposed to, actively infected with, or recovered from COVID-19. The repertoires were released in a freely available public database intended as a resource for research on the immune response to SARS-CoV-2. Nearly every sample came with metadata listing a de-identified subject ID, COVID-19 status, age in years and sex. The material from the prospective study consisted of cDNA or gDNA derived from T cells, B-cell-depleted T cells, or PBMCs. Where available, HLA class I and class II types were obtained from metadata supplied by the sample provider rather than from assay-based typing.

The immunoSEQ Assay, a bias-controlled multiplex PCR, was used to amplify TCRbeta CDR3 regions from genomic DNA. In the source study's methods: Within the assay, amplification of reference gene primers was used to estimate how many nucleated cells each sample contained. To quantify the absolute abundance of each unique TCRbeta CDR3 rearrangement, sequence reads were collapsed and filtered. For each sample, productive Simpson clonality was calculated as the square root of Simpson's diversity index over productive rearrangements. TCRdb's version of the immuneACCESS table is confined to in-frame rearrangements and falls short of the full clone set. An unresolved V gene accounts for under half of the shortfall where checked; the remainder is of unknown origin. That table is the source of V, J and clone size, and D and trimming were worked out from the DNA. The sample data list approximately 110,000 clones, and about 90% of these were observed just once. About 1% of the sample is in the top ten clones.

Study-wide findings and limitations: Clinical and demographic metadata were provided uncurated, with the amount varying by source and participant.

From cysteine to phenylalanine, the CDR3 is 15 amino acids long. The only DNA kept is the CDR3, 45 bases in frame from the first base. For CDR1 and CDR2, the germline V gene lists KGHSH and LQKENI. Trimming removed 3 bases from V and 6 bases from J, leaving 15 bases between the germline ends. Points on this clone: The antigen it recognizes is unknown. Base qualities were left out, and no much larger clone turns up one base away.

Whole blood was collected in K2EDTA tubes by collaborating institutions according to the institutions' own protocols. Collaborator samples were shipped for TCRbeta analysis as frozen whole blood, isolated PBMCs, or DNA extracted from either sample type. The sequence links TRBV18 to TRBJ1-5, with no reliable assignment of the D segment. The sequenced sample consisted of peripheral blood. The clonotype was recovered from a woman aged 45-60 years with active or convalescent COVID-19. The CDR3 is CASSPSRGVGQPQHF. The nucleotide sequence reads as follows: TGTGCCAGCTCACCTAGTCGCGGGGTTGGTCAGCCCCAGCATTTT.